This T cell receptor (beta chain) was observed in a study of T cell repertoires in cytomegalovirus infection. Across the study: Matching HLA type and CMV infection were both indicated by public TCR beta signatures. Regarding the study as a whole: Cumulative public TCR beta family frequency identified carriers of CMV plus the relevant HLA.

This clonotype was observed a handful of times. Its antigen is not identified. The CDR3 spans 15 residues. Per the germline V gene, CDR1 is SGHVS and CDR2 is FQNEAQ. Trimming took 4 bases from V and 8 from J; bases not matched to a gene: 7. One entry per CDR3 protein results from TCRdb running MiXCR on the reads. The sample lists 150,000 to 200,000 distinct CDR3 sequences, about 15% seen once, with 25% in the top ten. This receptor was obtained from a human donor in good health (CMV status not recorded). Some clones in this sample may be carry-over from other donors' samples. The sample comprised CD8+ T cells from PBMCs. The chain joins TRBV7-8 to TRBJ1-4; 10 bases are a match to TRBD1. In nucleotides, the CDR3 is TGTGCCAGCAGCTCTGACAGGGGGCTGGAGGAAAAACTGTTTTTT. This codes for CASSSDRGLEEKLFF.